The 25 T cell receptor beta chains below come from one sample, sequenced in a study of blood T cell repertoires in COVID-19. Sequencing was performed with immunoSEQ multiplex PCR; in TCRdb, only in-frame clones are kept and a portion is missing. The sample shows about 230,000 clones, under 85% of them seen only once. The sequencing sample was made of PBMCs or T cells enriched from blood (not recorded which). These receptors came from a man between 60 and 75 years old who had recovered from COVID-19.

The V and J genes are TRBV18 and TRBJ2-3, with 9 bases fitting TRBD2. The CDR3 runs 15 residues. After removal of 2 bases from V and 5 bases from J, the junction contained 5 bases not matched to a gene. The germline CDR1 and CDR2 sequences are KGHSH and LQKENI. The CDR3 sequence is CASSPGGGVGDTQYF. The CDR3 DNA follows: TGTGCCAGCTCACCAGGCGGGGGGGTCGGAGATACGCAGTATTTT.

This chain joins TRBV18 and TRBJ1-5; 9 nucleotides align to TRBD1. In germline, CDR1 is KGHSH, CDR2 LQKENI. V shed 5 bases and J 3 bases; nucleotides not matched to a gene: 8. The CDR3 sequence is 16 residues long. The CDR3 DNA follows: TGTGCCAGCTCAGAAAACAGGGGGCTAGACAATCAGCCCCAGCATTTT. Translation: CASSENRGLDNQPQHF.

The chain carries TRBV5-6 and TRBJ2-7; tentatively, D is TRBD2 (6 bases). V gave up 0 bases and J gave up 2 bases, with 12 bases separating them. Germline V gene lookup returns CDR1 SGHDT and CDR2 YYEEEE. This CDR3 is built from 15 residues. The CDR3 nucleotides are TGTGCCAGCAGCTTGGCCGGGACTTTTACCTACGAGCAGTACTTC. This encodes CASSLAGTFTYEQYF.

V usage is TRBV10-2 and J usage is TRBJ2-7; TRBD2 aligns across 9 bases. There are 16 residues in the CDR3. V shed 3 bases and J 0 bases; nucleotides not matched to a gene: 6. Germline V lookup: CDR1 WSHSY, CDR2 SAAADI. CDR3 bases: TGCGCCAGCAGTGATCTTCTAGCGGGGAGCTCCTACGAGCAGTACTTC. Protein product: CASSDLLAGSSYEQYF.

The table lists this clone with a count of one. V gene TRBV6-5 combines with J gene TRBJ2-1; D not certain. V lost 8 bases and J lost 9, with 14 bases in between. In germline, CDR1 is MNHEY, CDR2 SVGAGI. The CDR3 loop spans 12 amino acids. For the CDR3, the DNA is TGTGCCAGCTCCTTCCCCCCCAGTGAGCAGTTCTTC. Its translation is CASSFPPSEQFF.

The J gene is TRBJ2-5, the V gene TRBV7-2, with D maybe TRBD2 (5 bases). V lost 5 bases and J lost 5, with 18 bases in between. Germline CDR1 SGHTA, CDR2 FQGNSA. This CDR3 has 15 residues. The CDR3 loop reads CASSASRASSETQYF. The CDR3 DNA follows: TGTGCCAGCAGCGCGAGCCGGGCTAGCAGCGAGACCCAGTACTTC. The full variable domain, completed using reference TRBV7-2 and TRBJ2-5, is GAGVSQSPSNKVTEKGKDVELRCDPISGHTALYWYRQSLGQGLEFLIYFQGNSAPDKSGLPSDRFSAERTGGSVSTLTIQRTQQEDSAVYLCASSASRASSETQYFGPGTRLLVL.

The V gene is TRBV18, the J gene TRBJ1-4, with D possibly TRBD1 on 5 matching bases. This CDR3 has 15 amino acids. The germline V and J ends were trimmed by 5 bases and 6 bases, with 16 bases remaining between them. Germline lookup yields CDR1 KGHSH and CDR2 LQKENI. This chain's CDR3 is CASSSGPGRDEKLFF. As DNA, the CDR3 is TGTGCCAGCTCATCGGGACCAGGGAGGGATGAAAAACTGTTTTTT.

The chain uses TRBV28 and TRBJ1-1; a possible D gene is TRBD1 (6 bases). There are 13 residues in the CDR3. V shed 5 bases and J shed 3 bases, with 10 bases lying between them. Germline CDR1 and CDR2: MDHEN and SYDVKM. The CDR3 DNA is TGTGCCAGCAGTGAAACAGGGCACACTGAAGCTTTCTTT. As protein: CASSETGHTEAFF.

The rearrangement uses TRBV7-8 and TRBJ2-7; 7 nucleotides align to TRBD1. CDR3 length equals 14 residues. The V segment lost 1 base and the J segment 7 bases; nucleotides outside the gene matches: 7. CDR1 and CDR2 (germline): SGHVS, FQNEAQ. CDR3 bases: TGTGCCAGCAGCTTAGTTAACAGGGGTAGAGAGCAGTACTTC. Protein sequence: CASSLVNRGREQYF.

The chain is built from TRBV18 and TRBJ1-1; 7 bases line up with TRBD1. V lost 4 bases to trimming and J lost 7 bases; unmatched junction nucleotides: 21. Germline V gene sequence: CDR1 KGHSH, CDR2 LQKENI. The CDR3 loop spans 18 amino acids. Here the CDR3 reads CASSLQFTGTVYPGEAFF. The CDR3 region has the DNA TGTGCCAGCTCACTCCAGTTTACCGGGACAGTCTACCCTGGTGAAGCTTTCTTT.

The chain is built from TRBV5-1 and TRBJ2-7, with D possibly being TRBD1 (6 bases). CDR3 length equals 13 residues. Trimming pared 3 bases from V and 0 bases from J, leaving 7 bases between. Germline CDR1 reads SGHRS; CDR2 reads YFSETQ. CDR3 in amino acids: CASSWTASYEQYF. In DNA, the CDR3 is TGCGCCAGCAGCTGGACAGCCTCCTACGAGCAGTACTTC. The full variable domain, in which reference TRBV5-1 and TRBJ2-7 provide the parts outside the CDR3, is KAGVTQTPRYLIKTRGQQVTLSCSPISGHRSVSWYQQTPGQGLQFLFEYFSETQRNKGNFPGRFSGRQFSNSRSEMNVSTLELGDSALYLCASSWTASYEQYFGPGTRLTVT.

The chain is built from TRBV7-8 and TRBJ1-5, with no clear D. Per germline, CDR1 SGHVS and CDR2 FQNEAQ. The ends were cut back, 0 bases at V and 4 bases at J, with 10 bases in the middle. The CDR3 is made up of 15 amino acids. CDR3 bases: TGTGCCAGCAGCTTAGCGGTCGGGGTGAATCAGCCCCAGCATTTT. Its translation: CASSLAVGVNQPQHF.

V and J are TRBV11-2 and TRBJ2-2, with a tentative D call TRBD2 (6 bases). Germline CDR1 SGHAT, CDR2 FQNNGV. This CDR3 is 15 amino acids long. The V and J ends lost 4 bases and 1 base respectively, with 10 bases between them. The CDR3 DNA follows: TGTGCCAGCAGCTCGGGACTCATGAACACCGGGGAGCTGTTTTTT. Protein product: CASSSGLMNTGELFF.

The chain recombines TRBV6-6 with TRBJ1-1; 12 bases agree with TRBD1. This CDR3 spans 14 amino acids. Per germline, CDR1 MNHNY and CDR2 SVGAGI (reference sequence). V shed 6 bases and J 10 bases; nucleotides not matched to a gene: 9. The CDR3 DNA reads as TGTGCCAGCAGGTCCGGGACAGGGGGCGCGGGAGCTTTCTTT. Protein sequence: CASRSGTGGAGAFF.

The rearrangement uses TRBV4-1 and TRBJ2-1, with D perhaps TRBD1 (5 bases). The length of the CDR3 is 14 residues. V was trimmed by 4 bases and J by 8 bases, leaving 15 bases between them. From germline, CDR1 is MGHRA and CDR2 YSYEKL. The CDR3 spells CASSPDKIGDEQFF. In DNA form, the CDR3 reads TGCGCCAGCAGCCCGGACAAAATTGGCGATGAGCAGTTCTTC.

In nucleotides, the CDR3 is TGTGCCAGCAGCTTCGACAGGAACACTGAAGCTTTCTTT. It translates to CASSFDRNTEAFF. V gene TRBV11-3 combines with J gene TRBJ1-1; D might be TRBD1 (5 bases). From germline, CDR1 is SGHNT and CDR2 YENEEA. V lost 3 bases and J lost 1, with 6 bases in between. The CDR3 contains 13 residues.

This chain links TRBV11-3 with TRBJ2-7, with 8 bases identical to TRBD1. The CDR3 loop spans 17 amino acids. J lost 2 bases, V lost 5 bases, and 14 bases had no gene match. Germline CDR1 SGHNT, CDR2 YENEEA. The CDR3, as DNA: TGTGCCAGCAGCCCTGGACAGGGAAAAGGATCCCCCTACGAGCAGTACTTC. Protein: CASSPGQGKGSPYEQYF.

This rearrangement joins TRBV5-5 to TRBJ1-5; 8 positions match TRBD1. This CDR3 is 15 amino acids long. V lost 4 bases to trimming and J lost 1 base; unmatched junction nucleotides: 4. Germline CDR1 is SGHKS and CDR2 is YYEKEE (reference sequence). The CDR3, as DNA: TGTGCCAGCAGCGCAGGGGGCCCAAGCAATCAGCCCCAGCATTTT. Its protein is CASSAGGPSNQPQHF.

The J gene is TRBJ1-5, the V gene TRBV19; D may be TRBD1 (5 bases). In germline, CDR1 is LNHDA, CDR2 SQIVND (reference sequence). This CDR3 spans 15 amino acids. V gave up 3 bases and J gave up 1 base, with 10 bases separating them. Here the CDR3 DNA reads TGTGCCAGTAGTATTAAGGGGTCCAGCAATCAGCCCCAGCATTTT. Translating it yields CASSIKGSSNQPQHF.

V and J are TRBV6-2 or TRBV6-3 and TRBJ2-7, with 10 bases aligning to TRBD1. The CDR3 sequence is 15 residues long. V was pared by 6 bases and J by 1 base, with 6 bases of the junction left unmatched. Per the germline V gene, CDR1 is MNHEY and CDR2 is SVGEGT. Written as DNA, the CDR3 is TGTGCCAGCAGCTCTGGACAGGGGGTGTCCTACGAGCAGTACTTC. This encodes CASSSGQGVSYEQYF.

The V call is TRBV9, the J call TRBJ2-3; D uncertain. The CDR3 contains 15 residues. V dropped 3 bases and J dropped 0 bases, with 11 bases sitting between them. The germline CDR1 and CDR2 sequences are SGDLS and YYNGEE. This CDR3 is CASSGHGASTDTQYF. The CDR3, as DNA: TGTGCCAGCAGCGGACACGGCGCAAGCACAGATACGCAGTATTTT.

The rearrangement joins TRBV5-6 to TRBJ1-1; no clear D gene. The CDR3 runs 15 residues. CDR1 is SGHDT, CDR2 YYEEEE, per germline. The germline V and J ends were trimmed by 0 bases and 2 bases, with 11 bases remaining between them. The CDR3 here is CASSLGFGGNTEAFF. DNA for the CDR3: TGTGCCAGCAGCTTGGGGTTTGGCGGAAACACTGAAGCTTTCTTT.

The chain combines TRBV4-3 with TRBJ2-7, with 9 bases aligning to TRBD1. V was clipped by 2 bases and J by 3 bases; unmatched bases: 8. CDR3 length equals 16 residues. In germline, CDR1 is LGHNA, CDR2 YSLEER. CDR3 DNA sequence: TGCGCCAGCAGCCAATACGGACAGGGGCACAACTACGAGCAGTACTTC. It is translated as CASSQYGQGHNYEQYF.

This rearrangement joins TRBV18 to TRBJ1-6; 9 positions match TRBD1. The CDR3 is 15 residues long. CDR1 and CDR2 from the germline V gene are KGHSH and LQKENI. J gave up 10 bases and V 1 base, and 5 bases lay outside the gene matches. DNA of the CDR3: TGTGCCAGCTCACCACGGGGACAGGGAGAGTCACCCCTCCACTTT. This encodes CASSPRGQGESPLHF.

J is TRBJ2-7 and V is TRBV2; D possibly corresponds to TRBD2 (5 bases). Trimming shortened V by 7 bases and J by 1 base, and 14 bases separated the two germline ends. The CDR3 consists of 14 residues. Germline V gene data show CDR1 as SNHLY and CDR2 as FYNNEI. CDR3 amino acids: CASTEGYKSYEQYF. CDR3 in DNA: TGTGCCAGCACCGAGGGCTATAAATCCTACGAGCAGTACTTC.